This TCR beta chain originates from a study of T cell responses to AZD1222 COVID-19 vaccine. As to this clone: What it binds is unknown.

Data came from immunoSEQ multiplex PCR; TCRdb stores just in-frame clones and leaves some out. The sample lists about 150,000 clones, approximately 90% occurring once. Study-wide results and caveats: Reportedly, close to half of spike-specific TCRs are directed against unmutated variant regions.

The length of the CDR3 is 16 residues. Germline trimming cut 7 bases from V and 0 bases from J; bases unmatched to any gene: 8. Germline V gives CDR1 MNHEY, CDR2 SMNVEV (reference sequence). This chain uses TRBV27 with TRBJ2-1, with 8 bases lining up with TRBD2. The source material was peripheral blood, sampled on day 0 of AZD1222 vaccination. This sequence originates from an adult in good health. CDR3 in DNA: TGTGCCAGCAATTTTGGACTAGCCGCCTCCTACAATGAGCAGTTCTTC. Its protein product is CASNFGLAASYNEQFF.